A selection of T cell receptor beta chains follows, all from one sample in a study of post-analysis software for immune sequencing data. One entry per CDR3 protein, called by TCRdb with MiXCR from the PCR reads. The sample holds roughly 800,000 distinct CDR3 sequences; around 53% are singletons and the top ten take approximately 4.2%. Specimen: blood. Source of these receptors: a girl between 5 and 17 years old with multiple sclerosis. CDR3s include the opening cysteine and the closing phenylalanine or tryptophan. The order of the fields is D gene, J gene, CDR3 length, V gene, clone size, CDR3 DNA, CDR3 protein. A D gene is named only where the DNA matches it firmly. Expanded clones get a size class; other rows say once, few or many, or leave the size out.

NA | TRBJ2-3 | 15 | TRBV6-4 | few | TGTGCCAGCAGTGACATAGGGGGAAGCACAGATACGCAGTATTTT | CASSDIGGSTDTQYF
NA | TRBJ2-7 | 15 | TRBV27 | NA | TGTGCCAGCAGTTTACAGGGGCAGATGGCCTACGAGCAGTACTTC | CASSLQGQMAYEQYF
NA | TRBJ2-5 | 14 | TRBV7-9 | few | TGTGCCAGCAGCCCTAGACTAGGCGAGGAGACCCAGTACTTC | CASSPRLGEETQYF
TRBD2 | TRBJ2-7 | 17 | TRBV6-6 | NA | TGTGCCAGCAGTTACGGGAGACTAGCGGGCGTACCCTACGAGCAGTACTTC | CASSYGRLAGVPYEQYF
TRBD2 | TRBJ2-7 | 15 | TRBV9 | NA | TGTGCCAGCAGCGTGGGGCTCGCGGGAGCCTACGAGCAGTACTTC | CASSVGLAGAYEQYF
NA | TRBJ2-5 | 14 | TRBV5-1 | NA | TGCGCCAGCAGCTTGGATCTACCCCAAGAGACCCAGTACTTC | CASSLDLPQETQYF
NA | TRBJ2-7 | 14 | TRBV3-1 | NA | TGTGCCAGCGGGCCCTTGGCATTATCCTACGAGCAGTACTTC | CASGPLALSYEQYF
NA | TRBJ2-1 | 15 | TRBV20-1 | few | TGCAGTGACAGGAACGCGGTTCGCTCCTACAATGAGCAGTTCTTC | CSDRNAVRSYNEQFF
NA | TRBJ1-5 | 15 | TRBV12-3/TRBV12-4 | NA | TGTGCCAGCAGTTTGTCCGCGGGGTTGAATCAGCCCCAGCATTTT | CASSLSAGLNQPQHF
TRBD2 | TRBJ2-5 | 15 | TRBV7-2 | NA | TGTGCCAGCAGCACCTATAGCGGGGCCCAAGAGACCCAGTACTTC | CASSTYSGAQETQYF
NA | TRBJ1-1 | 16 | TRBV7-9 | NA | TGTGCCAGCAGCTTACGGCAGGGAAGGGGGAACACTGAAGCTTTCTTT | CASSLRQGRGNTEAFF
NA | TRBJ2-4 | 11 | TRBV2 | NA | TGTGCCAGCAGGACCGCAGACATTCAGTACTTC | CASRTADIQYF
NA | TRBJ2-3 | 16 | TRBV11-2 | NA | TGTGCCAGCAGCTCATTCATGCGGGGTAGCACAGATACGCAGTATTTT | CASSSFMRGSTDTQYF
NA | TRBJ2-7 | 12 | TRBV29-1 | NA | TGCAGCTTTTTAGGGGGGGCCTACGAGCAGTACTTC | CSFLGGAYEQYF
NA | TRBJ2-3 | 15 | TRBV7-9 | NA | TGTGCCAGCAGCTTGAGCGGGCCTAGCACAGATACGCAGTATTTT | CASSLSGPSTDTQYF
TRBD2 | TRBJ2-1 | 18 | TRBV20-1 | NA | TGCAGTGCTTCCCCCCGGGGGCTAGCGGGGGGTAAGTACAATGAGCAGTTCTTC | CSASPRGLAGGKYNEQFF
NA | TRBJ2-7 | 15 | TRBV6-5 | NA | TGTGCCAGCAGTTACTCGAGGGTGACGGTAGGCGAGCAGTACTTC | CASSYSRVTVGEQYF
TRBD1 | TRBJ1-2 | 16 | TRBV28 | NA | TGTGCCAGCAGTTTCTCCCCGACAGGGGAAGACTATGGCTACACCTTC | CASSFSPTGEDYGYTF
NA | TRBJ2-1 | 15 | TRBV2 | NA | TGTGCCAGCGGAAATCCAGGGTTTACGGGGAATGAGCAGTTCTTC | CASGNPGFTGNEQFF
NA | TRBJ2-1 | 13 | TRBV12-3/TRBV12-4 | NA | TGTGCCAGCAGTCCGAGAGGGGGGGATGAGCAGTTCTTC | CASSPRGGDEQFF
NA | TRBJ1-6 | 16 | TRBV7-2 | NA | TGTGCCAGCAGCCCTCCCGGTCTCCCCTATAATTCACCCCTCCACTTT | CASSPPGLPYNSPLHF
TRBD2 | TRBJ2-1 | 15 | TRBV20-1 | NA | TGCAGTGCTGGACGACTAACGCGGGGGTACAATGAGCAGTTCTTC | CSAGRLTRGYNEQFF
NA | TRBJ1-2 | 13 | TRBV29-1 | many | TGCAGCGTTCTTTGGGGGGCTAACTATGGCTACACCTTC | CSVLWGANYGYTF
NA | TRBJ2-1 | 12 | TRBV15 | NA | TGTGCCACCAGCGCGAGGGACGGAGAGCAGTTCTTC | CATSARDGEQFF
TRBD2 | TRBJ2-1 | 18 | TRBV5-1 | NA | TGCGCCAGCAGCTCACCGGGACTAGCGGGGGGGCGGGTAAATGAGCAGTTCTTC | CASSSPGLAGGRVNEQFF
NA | TRBJ2-3 | 15 | TRBV10-3 | NA | TGTGCCATCAGTGTGGGCCGGGGGTCCACAGATACGCAGTATTTT | CAISVGRGSTDTQYF
NA | TRBJ2-1 | 14 | TRBV20-1 | NA | TGCAGTGCTATAGGTAGCCGGGGGTACAATGGGCAGTTCTTC | CSAIGSRGYNGQFF
TRBD1 | TRBJ2-5 | 12 | TRBV5-1 | NA | TGCGCCAGCTTCGACAGGGTAGAGACCCAGTACTTC | CASFDRVETQYF
TRBD2 | TRBJ2-7 | 22 | TRBV11-2 | NA | TGTGCCAGCAGCTTAAAACCGGGACAGGGACTAGCGGGGGGGCCGGTGACCTACGAGCAGTACTTC | CASSLKPGQGLAGGPVTYEQYF
NA | TRBJ1-2 | 14 | TRBV7-9 | NA | TGTGCCAGCAGCCCCCCCTTTAGGGGCTATGGCTACACCTTC | CASSPPFRGYGYTF
TRBD2 | TRBJ2-3 | 17 | TRBV7-7 | NA | TGTGCCAGCAACTTATTGCGGGGTAGTAGCGGGGGAATCGCGCAGTATTTT | CASNLLRGSSGGIAQYF
TRBD2 | TRBJ2-5 | 13 | TRBV5-1 | NA | TGCGCCCTCCGTAGCGGGGACCAAGAGACCCAGTACTTC | CALRSGDQETQYF
NA | TRBJ2-5 | 13 | TRBV29-1 | NA | TGCAGCGTCCCGACAACTCTACAAGAGACCCAGTACTTC | CSVPTTLQETQYF
NA | TRBJ2-1 | 17 | TRBV7-3 | NA | TGTGCCAGCAGCTTAATAGGCGGCAACAAGGGCTACAATGAGCAGTTCTTC | CASSLIGGNKGYNEQFF
TRBD2 | TRBJ2-3 | 17 | TRBV29-1 | NA | TGCAGCGTTGACGGGGGCGGGGGGGTCCCCTCCACAGATACGCAGTATTTT | CSVDGGGGVPSTDTQYF
NA | TRBJ1-2 | 14 | TRBV5-1 | once | TGCGCCAGCAGCTTACGGGAGGGGAGCTATGGCTACACCTTC | CASSLREGSYGYTF
NA | TRBJ2-5 | 13 | TRBV29-1 | NA | TGCAGCGTTGAGGATCCAGGGGTAGAGACCCAGTACTTC | CSVEDPGVETQYF
TRBD2 | TRBJ2-7 | 13 | TRBV7-6 | NA | TGTGCCAGCAAGGGTATAGCGGGCTACGAGCAGTACTTC | CASKGIAGYEQYF
TRBD1 | TRBJ1-1 | 19 | TRBV15 | NA | TGTGCCACCAACAGAGCTGCAACGGGCAGGGGGAGGAGGAACACTGAAGCTTTCTTT | CATNRAATGRGRRNTEAFF
TRBD2 | TRBJ2-5 | 13 | TRBV3-1 | NA | TGTGCCAGCGGGCAGCGGGGGACGGAGACCCAGTACTTC | CASGQRGTETQYF
TRBD1 | TRBJ1-6 | 14 | TRBV12-3/TRBV12-4 | few | TGTGCCAGCAGTTCGGGACAGGGGGGATCACCCCTCCACTTT | CASSSGQGGSPLHF
NA | TRBJ1-2 | 15 | TRBV5-4 | NA | TGTGCCAGCAGCTCCGGGCCGGGGCTGGACTATGGCTACACCTTC | CASSSGPGLDYGYTF
TRBD2 | TRBJ2-7 | 14 | TRBV2 | NA | TGTGCCAGCAGTGCTTCTAGCGGGACCTACGAGCAGTACTTC | CASSASSGTYEQYF
NA | TRBJ2-7 | 14 | TRBV18 | NA | TGTGCCAGCTCGCCACCGGCTTGGGGCTACGAGCAGTACTTC | CASSPPAWGYEQYF